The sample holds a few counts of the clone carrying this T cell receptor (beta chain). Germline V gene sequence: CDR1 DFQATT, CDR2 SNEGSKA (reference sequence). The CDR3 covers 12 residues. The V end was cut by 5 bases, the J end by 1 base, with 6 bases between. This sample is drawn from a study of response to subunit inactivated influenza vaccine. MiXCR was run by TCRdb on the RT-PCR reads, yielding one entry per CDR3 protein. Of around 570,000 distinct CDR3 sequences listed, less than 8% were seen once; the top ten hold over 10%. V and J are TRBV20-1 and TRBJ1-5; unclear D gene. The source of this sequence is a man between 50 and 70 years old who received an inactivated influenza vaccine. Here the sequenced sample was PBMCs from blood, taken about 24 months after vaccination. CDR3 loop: CSASDSNQPQHF. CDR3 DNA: TGCAGTGCTTCCGACAGCAATCAGCCCCAGCATTTT.